This T cell receptor beta chain was identified during a study of blood T cell repertoires in COVID-19. Study details: The United States, Italy and Spain provided the acute and convalescent COVID-19 samples.

In the authors' methods: It was from reference gene primer amplification that nucleated cell counts were estimated. Sequencing was performed with immunoSEQ multiplex PCR; in TCRdb, only in-frame clones are kept and a portion is missing. That table supplies the V and J calls and clone size; D and trimming were determined from the DNA. The sample carries 50,000 to 70,000 clones, around 84% recorded once. The clonotype was recovered from a man in his fifties with active COVID-19. Sequenced sample: peripheral blood.

CDR3 coding DNA: TGTGCCAGCAGACGACGACAGGGGGCAAGTAACACTGAAGCTTTCTTT. Protein: CASRRRQGASNTEAFF. The chain uses TRBV7-9 and TRBJ1-1; 10 positions agree with TRBD1. Losses at the gene ends were 6 bases for V and 2 bases for J; bases not matched to a gene: 9. In germline, CDR1 is SEHNR, CDR2 FQNEAQ (reference sequence). The CDR3 has 16 amino acids.